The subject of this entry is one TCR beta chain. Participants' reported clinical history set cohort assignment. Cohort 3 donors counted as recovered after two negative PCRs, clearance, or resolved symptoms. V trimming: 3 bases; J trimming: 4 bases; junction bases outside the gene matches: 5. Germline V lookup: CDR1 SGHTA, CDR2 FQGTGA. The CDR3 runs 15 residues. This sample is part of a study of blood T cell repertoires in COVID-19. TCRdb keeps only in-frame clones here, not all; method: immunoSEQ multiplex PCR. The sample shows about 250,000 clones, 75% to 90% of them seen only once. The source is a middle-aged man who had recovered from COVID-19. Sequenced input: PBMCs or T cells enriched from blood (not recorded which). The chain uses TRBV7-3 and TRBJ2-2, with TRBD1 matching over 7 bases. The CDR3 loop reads CASSLGNRGTGELFF. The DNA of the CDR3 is TGTGCCAGCAGCTTGGGGAACAGGGGCACCGGGGAGCTGTTTTTT.